This TCR beta chain appears in the sequencing data of a study of shared clonotypes between healthy human individuals. Turning to the study itself: Per donor, three plates held CD4 naive cells, three held CD4 memory, two held CD8 naive and one held CD8 memory.

Deep-level assay runs were performed. Only in-frame clones appear in the TCRdb table, and some are missing; sequencing was by immunoSEQ multiplex PCR. The sample lists about 1 million clones, about 75% seen once, with about 1.5% in the top ten. Comments on this clone: No antigen is known for it.

Points from the study as a whole: Represented genetic and exposure-history diversity was restricted by having few donors.

The sequence derives from a man between 18 and 35 years old in good health. Source material: memory CD4+ T cells sorted from blood. The subset was: CD45RA-negative fraction.

CDR3 region: CSVNDSDEKLFF. The CDR3 DNA reads TGCAGCGTTAATGACAGCGACGAAAAACTGTTTTTT. This chain uses TRBV29-1 with TRBJ1-4; D possibly corresponds to TRBD1 (5 bases). This CDR3 has 12 residues. In germline, CDR1 is SQVTM, CDR2 ANQGSEA. Trimming removed 5 bases at V and 8 bases at J, with 12 bases between.